These 25 T cell receptor beta chains were sequenced from one sample in a study of blood T cell repertoires in COVID-19. Repertoires were generated with immunoSEQ multiplex PCR, while TCRdb's copy carries only in-frame clones and drops some. The data hold 70,000 or so clones, with approximately 84% observed a single time. Source material: peripheral blood. The receptors stem from a man between 65 and 85 years old with active or convalescent COVID-19.

V usage is TRBV18 and J usage is TRBJ1-1; D is unclear. Trimming left V 8 bases short and J 0 bases short, with 13 bases between. Per the germline V gene, CDR1 is KGHSH and CDR2 is LQKENI. The CDR3 extends over 14 amino acids. The CDR3: CASQEQSLNTEAFF. CDR3 coding DNA: TGTGCCAGCCAAGAACAGAGCCTGAACACTGAAGCTTTCTTT.

The chain is built from TRBV7-2 and TRBJ2-2, with 7 nucleotides matching TRBD1. Germline values: CDR1 SGHTA, CDR2 FQGNSA. There are 13 residues in the CDR3. The junction had 1 base not matched to a gene; V was cut back by 4 bases and J by 5 bases. The chain's CDR3 is CASSSDRTGELFF. CDR3 in DNA: TGTGCCAGCAGCTCGGACAGGACCGGGGAGCTGTTTTTT.

The rearrangement links TRBV6-5 to TRBJ2-5; 7 positions agree with TRBD1. Losses at the gene ends were 5 bases for V and 5 bases for J; bases not matched to a gene: 8. CDR1 is MNHEY and CDR2 is SVGAGI in the germline V gene. The CDR3 has 14 amino acids. The CDR3 DNA reads as TGTGCCAGCAGTCGCAGGGGGTTCTGGGAGACCCAGTACTTC. Its protein is CASSRRGFWETQYF.

The rearrangement links TRBV5-5 to TRBJ1-1, with 7 bases aligning to TRBD1. Germline CDR1 and CDR2: SGHKS and YYEKEE (reference sequence). Losses at the gene ends were 3 bases for V and 6 bases for J; bases not matched to a gene: 5. The CDR3 is 13 residues long. This CDR3 is CASSSTDRAEAFF. CDR3 nucleotides: TGTGCCAGCAGCTCAACCGACAGGGCTGAAGCTTTCTTT.

The J gene is TRBJ2-1, the V gene TRBV27, with 7 bases matching TRBD2. Germline trimming cut 5 bases from V and 4 bases from J; bases unmatched to any gene: 8. The CDR3 consists of 15 residues. Germline V gives CDR1 MNHEY, CDR2 SMNVEV (reference sequence). CDR3 nucleotides: TGTGCCAGCAGTAGCCCAGCGGGACTTTACAATGAGCAGTTCTTC. It is translated as CASSSPAGLYNEQFF.

The gene calls are TRBV3-1 (or the pseudogene TRBV3-2) and TRBJ1-5, with 8 nucleotides matching TRBD1. V was pared by 5 bases and J by 3 bases, with 3 bases of the junction left unmatched. This CDR3 contains 14 residues. The V gene's germline CDR1 is LGHDT and CDR2 YNNKEL (reference sequence). CDR3 bases: TGTGCCAGCAGCAGGACAGGGTACAATCAGCCCCAGCATTTT. The encoded protein is CASSRTGYNQPQHF.

This rearrangement joins TRBV29-1 to TRBJ1-2; maybe TRBD1 (6 bases). The CDR3 has 14 amino acids. Germline CDR1 is SQVTM and CDR2 is ANQGSEA. Trimming stripped 6 bases from V and 2 bases from J, with 16 bases between. The CDR3 here is CSVGGGTANYGYTF. In nucleotides, the CDR3 is TGCAGCGTCGGGGGGGGCACAGCGAACTATGGCTACACCTTC.

This clone is a singleton in its sample. Additional DNA sequences in this sample encode the identical CDR3. The chain employs TRBV3-1 (or the pseudogene TRBV3-2) and TRBJ1-3; 8 positions match TRBD1. CDR1 and CDR2 from the germline V gene are LGHDT and YNNKEL (reference sequence). V lost 0 bases and J lost 4; bases outside the gene matches: 5. The CDR3 covers 16 residues. The CDR3 region has the DNA TGTGCCAGCAGCCAAGAAACAGGGGGAACCGGAAACACCATATATTTT. This sequence encodes CASSQETGGTGNTIYF.

The chain employs TRBV28 and TRBJ1-2, with 7 bases aligning to TRBD1. The CDR3 has 12 residues. Trimming took 8 bases from V and 4 from J; bases not matched to a gene: 4. CDR1 MDHEN and CDR2 SYDVKM come from the germline V gene. CDR3 protein: CASGGTAYGYTF. DNA for the CDR3: TGTGCCAGCGGGGGGACAGCCTATGGCTACACCTTC.

The CDR3 sequence is CASSSQGASNEQFF. CDR3 in DNA: TGTGCCAGCAGCTCGCAGGGGGCGTCCAATGAGCAGTTCTTC. The chain recombines TRBV5-5 with TRBJ2-1; 8 bases are shared with TRBD1. Germline-derived CDR1 and CDR2 are SGHKS and YYEKEE (reference sequence). J was trimmed by 6 bases and V by 3 bases; bases with no gene match: 5. The CDR3 has 14 residues.

The gene calls are TRBV23-1 and TRBJ1-1; perhaps TRBD1 as D (5 bases). TRBV23-1 is an open reading frame, and its role is uncertain. Trimming cost V 7 bases and J 4 bases, with 13 bases left between them. There are 13 residues in the CDR3. The CDR3 nucleotides are TGCGCCAGCAACAAGTCGGGGGGCACTGAAGCTTTCTTT. It is translated as CASNKSGGTEAFF.

This rearrangement joins TRBV6-5 to TRBJ2-7, with 7 bases aligning to TRBD1. Germline lookup yields CDR1 MNHEY and CDR2 SVGAGI. This CDR3 has 14 amino acids. V lost 7 bases and J lost 4; bases outside the gene matches: 10. The CDR3 bases are TGTGCCAGCAAGGCCAGGACAGGACGATACGAGCAGTACTTC. It translates to CASKARTGRYEQYF.

This chain uses TRBV6-5 with TRBJ2-3; TRBD1 is a possible D gene (6 bases). The CDR3 length is 13 residues. Trimming took off 6 bases at V and 2 bases at J, with 9 bases between the two ends. Germline CDR1 reads MNHEY; CDR2 reads SVGAGI. In DNA form, the CDR3 reads TGTGCCAGCAGACAGGGCTTCACAGATACGCAGTATTTT. It codes for CASRQGFTDTQYF.

The rearrangement uses TRBV7-3 and TRBJ2-1; D might be TRBD1 (6 bases). The V end lost 6 bases, the J end lost 5 bases, and 11 bases lay between the germline ends. The CDR3 totals 13 residues. CDR1 and CDR2 (germline): SGHTA, FQGTGA. In DNA form, the CDR3 reads TGTGCCAGCAGTTCCGGGACAAACAATGAGCAGTTCTTC. Protein sequence: CASSSGTNNEQFF.

The CDR3 loop reads CASSQVPGQPQHF. The CDR3 nucleotides are TGTGCCAGCAGCCAAGTCCCGGGGCAGCCCCAGCATTTT. The chain links TRBV3-1 (or the pseudogene TRBV3-2) to TRBJ1-5; no reliable D call. The CDR3 has 13 residues. V lost 1 base and J lost 7, with 8 bases in between. The germline CDR1 and CDR2 sequences are LGHDT and YNNKEL (reference sequence).

The chain combines TRBV9 with TRBJ2-3; 12 positions agree with TRBD2. The V gene end was trimmed by 3 bases and the J gene end by 4 bases; junction bases not matched to a gene: 6. Germline V lookup: CDR1 SGDLS, CDR2 YYNGEE. CDR3 length equals 16 residues. The CDR3 is CASSAHGLAGSDTQYF. As DNA, the CDR3 is TGTGCCAGCAGCGCCCATGGACTAGCGGGATCAGATACGCAGTATTTT.

The V gene is TRBV7-2, the J gene TRBJ2-7, with D perhaps TRBD2 (5 bases). CDR1 and CDR2 from the germline V gene are SGHTA and FQGNSA. CDR3 length equals 13 residues. Trimming took 7 bases from V and 0 from J, leaving 10 bases between them. The chain's CDR3 is CASTLDYSYEQYF. As DNA, the CDR3 is TGTGCCAGCACCCTCGACTACTCCTACGAGCAGTACTTC.

The chain combines TRBV6-5 with TRBJ2-2; D may be TRBD1 (6 bases). V shed 9 bases and J shed 5 bases, with 16 bases lying between them. Germline values: CDR1 MNHEY, CDR2 SVGAGI. This CDR3 has 14 amino acids. CDR3 loop: CASIRFQGTGELFF. CDR3 bases: TGTGCCAGTATTAGATTCCAGGGGACCGGGGAGCTGTTTTTT.

The chain recombines TRBV7-9 with TRBJ1-2, with D hard to call. Trimming removed 3 bases from V and 1 base from J, with 3 bases in between. The length of the CDR3 is 12 residues. CDR1 and CDR2 from the germline V gene are SEHNR and FQNEAQ (reference sequence). For the CDR3, the DNA is TGTGCCAGCAGCTTTAGTAACTATGGCTACACCTTC. Protein: CASSFSNYGYTF. The variable domain in full, with the rest retrieved from reference TRBV7-9 and TRBJ1-2, is DTGVSQNPRHKITKRGQNVTFRCDPISEHNRLYWYRQTLGQGPEFLTYFQNEAQLEKSRLLSDRFSAERPKGSFSTLEIQRTEQGDSAMYLCASSFSNYGYTFGSGTRLTVV.

The chain joins TRBV28 to TRBJ1-1; TRBD1 matches 9 bases. The germline V gene encodes CDR1 MDHEN and CDR2 SYDVKM. This CDR3 region has 15 residues. Trimming took 10 bases from V and 2 from J; bases not matched to a gene: 11. As DNA, the CDR3 is TGTGCCACAACCCCCCGGGGACAGGGTAACACTGAAGCTTTCTTT. Translation: CATTPRGQGNTEAFF.

This chain links TRBV5-1 with TRBJ1-1; tentative D call: TRBD1 (6 bases). Germline CDR1 and CDR2: SGHRS and YFSETQ. The V and J ends lost 3 bases and 5 bases respectively, with 17 bases between them. The CDR3 totals 15 residues. Written as DNA, the CDR3 is TGCGCCAGCAGCTCACAAGGACATACAGGGACTGAAGCTTTCTTT. Translated, it gives CASSSQGHTGTEAFF.

V gene TRBV18 combines with J gene TRBJ1-4, with D possibly TRBD1 on 6 matching bases. This CDR3 is 15 amino acids long. Germline CDR1 is KGHSH and CDR2 is LQKENI. Trimming took off 4 bases at V and 3 bases at J, with 12 bases between the two ends. CDR3 residues: CASSLSDSPNEKLFF. CDR3 nucleotide sequence: TGTGCCAGCTCACTCTCGGACAGTCCTAATGAAAAACTGTTTTTT.

The gene calls are TRBV5-4 and TRBJ2-3; D possibly corresponds to TRBD2 (5 bases). V lost 5 bases and J 3 bases, leaving 22 bases between the germline ends. Germline values: CDR1 SGHNT, CDR2 YYREEE (reference sequence). CDR3 length equals 17 residues. The CDR3 is CASRYRGSGRRTDTQYF. The CDR3 DNA is TGTGCCAGCAGATACCGCGGGTCGGGCAGACGGACAGATACGCAGTATTTT.

The chain recombines TRBV19 with TRBJ2-2, with D hard to call. The ends were cut back, 5 bases at V and 5 bases at J, with 12 bases in the middle. Germline lookup yields CDR1 LNHDA and CDR2 SQIVND (reference sequence). The CDR3 has 14 residues. The chain's CDR3 is CASSGSAGTGELFF. The CDR3 coding sequence is TGTGCCAGTAGTGGCTCCGCCGGGACCGGGGAGCTGTTTTTT.

The J gene is TRBJ2-4, the V gene TRBV19; possibly TRBD1 for D (5 bases). The CDR3 has 13 residues. From germline, CDR1 is LNHDA and CDR2 SQIVND (reference sequence). V gave up 6 bases and J gave up 14 bases, with 20 bases separating them. CDR3 in DNA: TGTGCCAGTAGCCTTCGGCCACTGACAGTCAAGTACTTC. It yields the protein CASSLRPLTVKYF.